This T cell receptor (beta chain) emerged from a study of blood T cells in healthy people across ages. Alongside a J-beta primer mix, a sample-barcoded 5' primer served in a second PCR lasting 7 to 11 cycles. Each of the samples gave a minimum of 2.5 million paired-end reads that contained CDR3. MiXCR, run by TCRdb on the 5' RACE reads, gives a single entry per CDR3 protein. The sample includes over 1,200,000 distinct CDR3 sequences, 55% to 75% of them seen just once. The germline CDR1 and CDR2 sequences are MGHDK and SYGVNS. The CDR3 extends over 18 amino acids. Losses at the gene ends were 6 bases for V and 8 bases for J; bases not matched to a gene: 16.

The sequence came from a man aged 18 to 30 in good health. Input material: blood. The rearrangement joins TRBV25-1 to TRBJ2-1, with 13 bases lining up with TRBD2. CDR3 DNA sequence: TGTGCCAGCAGCCGGGCCGGGACTAGCGGGGCCTCTTTTCATGAGCAGTTCTTC. It yields the protein CASSRAGTSGASFHEQFF.